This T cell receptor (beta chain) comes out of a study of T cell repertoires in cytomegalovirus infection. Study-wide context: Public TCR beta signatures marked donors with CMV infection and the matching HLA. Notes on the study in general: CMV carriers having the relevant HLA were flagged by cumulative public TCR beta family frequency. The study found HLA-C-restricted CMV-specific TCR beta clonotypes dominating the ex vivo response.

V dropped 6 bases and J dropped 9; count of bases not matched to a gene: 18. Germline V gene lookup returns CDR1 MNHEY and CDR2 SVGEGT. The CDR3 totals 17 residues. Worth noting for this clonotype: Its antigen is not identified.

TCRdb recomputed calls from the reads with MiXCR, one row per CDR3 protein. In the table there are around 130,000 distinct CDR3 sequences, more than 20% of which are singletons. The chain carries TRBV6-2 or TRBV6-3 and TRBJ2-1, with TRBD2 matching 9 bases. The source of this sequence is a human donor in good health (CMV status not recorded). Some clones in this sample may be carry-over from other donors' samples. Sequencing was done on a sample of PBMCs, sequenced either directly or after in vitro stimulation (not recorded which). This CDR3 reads CASSYASSAGGMGEQFF. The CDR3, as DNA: TGTGCCAGCAGCTACGCCTCCTCCGCGGGAGGGATGGGTGAGCAGTTCTTC.